Included here is one T cell receptor (beta chain) sequence, with context. Its antigen is not identified. The data originate from a study of blood T cells in healthy people across ages. The study's findings and limits: Per million T cells, TCR beta diversity dropped roughly linearly as age increased. Whereas aged donors had fewer naive CD4+ cells, long-lived donors had more of them and higher diversity.

The CDR3 is 15 residues long. Germline V gene data show CDR1 as SNHLY and CDR2 as FYNNEI. Trimming took 3 bases from V and 10 from J; bases not matched to a gene: 7. The use of a sample-barcoded 5' primer and a J-beta primer mix characterized a second PCR of roughly 7 to 12 cycles. TCRdb recomputed calls from the 5' RACE reads with MiXCR, one row per CDR3 protein. Of roughly 1.6 million distinct CDR3 sequences in the sample, about 35% were seen once. Investigators took around 10 milliliters of peripheral blood from every donor. Sequencing input: blood. The chain couples TRBV2 to TRBJ2-1; TRBD2 matches 12 bases. The sequence was obtained from a woman aged 30 to 39 in good health. This CDR3 reads CASSDSLAGGMEQFF. The DNA for the CDR3 is TGTGCCAGCAGTGACTCGCTAGCGGGGGGGATGGAGCAGTTCTTC.